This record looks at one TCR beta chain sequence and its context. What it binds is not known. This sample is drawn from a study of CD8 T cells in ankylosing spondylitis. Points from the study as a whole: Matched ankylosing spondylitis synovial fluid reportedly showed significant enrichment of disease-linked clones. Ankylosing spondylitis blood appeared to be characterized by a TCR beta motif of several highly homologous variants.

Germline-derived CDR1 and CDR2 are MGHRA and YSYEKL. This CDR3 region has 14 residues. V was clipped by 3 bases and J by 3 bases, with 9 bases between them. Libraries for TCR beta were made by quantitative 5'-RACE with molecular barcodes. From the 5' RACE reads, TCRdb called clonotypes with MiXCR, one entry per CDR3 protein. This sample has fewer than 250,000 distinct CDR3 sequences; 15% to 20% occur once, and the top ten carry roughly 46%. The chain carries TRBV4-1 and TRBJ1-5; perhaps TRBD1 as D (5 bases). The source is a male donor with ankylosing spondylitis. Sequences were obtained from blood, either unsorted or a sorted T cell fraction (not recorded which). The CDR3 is CASSQDNVNQPQHF. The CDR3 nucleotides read TGCGCCAGCAGCCAGGACAACGTCAATCAGCCCCAGCATTTT.